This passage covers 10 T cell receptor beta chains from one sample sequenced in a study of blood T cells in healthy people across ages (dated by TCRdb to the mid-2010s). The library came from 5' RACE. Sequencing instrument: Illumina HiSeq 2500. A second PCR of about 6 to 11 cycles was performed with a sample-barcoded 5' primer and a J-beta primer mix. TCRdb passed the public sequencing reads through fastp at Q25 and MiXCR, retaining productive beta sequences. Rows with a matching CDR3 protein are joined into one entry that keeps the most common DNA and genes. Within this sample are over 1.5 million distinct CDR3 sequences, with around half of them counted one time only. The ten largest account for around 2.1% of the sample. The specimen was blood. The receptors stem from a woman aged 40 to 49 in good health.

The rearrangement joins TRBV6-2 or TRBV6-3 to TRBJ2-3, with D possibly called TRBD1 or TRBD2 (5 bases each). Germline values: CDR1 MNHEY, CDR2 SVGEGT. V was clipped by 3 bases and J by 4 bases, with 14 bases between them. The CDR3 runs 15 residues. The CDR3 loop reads CASSYGTHLADTQYF. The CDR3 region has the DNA TGTGCCAGCAGTTATGGGACCCATCTCGCAGATACGCAGTATTTT.

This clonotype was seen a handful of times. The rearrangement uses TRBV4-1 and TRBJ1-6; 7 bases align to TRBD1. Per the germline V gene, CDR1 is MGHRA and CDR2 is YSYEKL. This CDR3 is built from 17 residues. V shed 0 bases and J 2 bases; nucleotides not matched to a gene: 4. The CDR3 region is CASSQDPQGAYNSPLHF. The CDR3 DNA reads TGCGCCAGCAGCCAAGACCCCCAGGGGGCCTATAATTCACCCCTCCACTTT.

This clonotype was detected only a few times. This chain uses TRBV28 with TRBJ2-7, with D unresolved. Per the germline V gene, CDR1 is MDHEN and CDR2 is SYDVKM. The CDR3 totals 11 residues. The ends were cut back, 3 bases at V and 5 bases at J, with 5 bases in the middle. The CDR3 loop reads CASSLPNEQYF. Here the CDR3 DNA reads TGTGCCAGCAGTTTGCCCAACGAGCAGTACTTC.

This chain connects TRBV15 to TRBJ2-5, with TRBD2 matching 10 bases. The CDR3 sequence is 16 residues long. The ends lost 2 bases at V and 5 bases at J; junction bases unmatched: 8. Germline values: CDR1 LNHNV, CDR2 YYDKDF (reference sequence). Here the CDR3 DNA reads TGTGCCACCAGCAGACGGCTAGCGGGAGTTCGGGAGACCCAGTACTTC. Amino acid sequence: CATSRRLAGVRETQYF.

The CDR3, as DNA: TGTGCCAGCAGTCTATCAGGACCTAGGGGGCGCGTCACAGATACGCAGTATTTT. As protein: CASSLSGPRGRVTDTQYF. This rearrangement joins TRBV2 to TRBJ2-3; TRBD1 matches at 7 bases. This CDR3 spans 18 amino acids. CDR1 SNHLY and CDR2 FYNNEI come from the germline V gene. The V and J ends lost 5 bases and 2 bases, in that order; junction bases with no gene match: 16.

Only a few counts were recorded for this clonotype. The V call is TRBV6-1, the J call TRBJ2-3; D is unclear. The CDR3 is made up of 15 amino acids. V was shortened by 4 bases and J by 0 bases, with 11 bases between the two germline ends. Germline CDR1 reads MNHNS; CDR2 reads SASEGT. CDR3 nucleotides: TGTGCCAGCAGTGCGCAGTCGTCTAGCACAGATACGCAGTATTTT. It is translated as CASSAQSSSTDTQYF.

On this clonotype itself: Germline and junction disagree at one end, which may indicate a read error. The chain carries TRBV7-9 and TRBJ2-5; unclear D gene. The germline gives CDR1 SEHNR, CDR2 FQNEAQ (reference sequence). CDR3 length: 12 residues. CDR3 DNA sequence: TGTTCCAGCAGCTTACTGCAAGAGACCCAGTACTTC. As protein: CSSSLLQETQYF.

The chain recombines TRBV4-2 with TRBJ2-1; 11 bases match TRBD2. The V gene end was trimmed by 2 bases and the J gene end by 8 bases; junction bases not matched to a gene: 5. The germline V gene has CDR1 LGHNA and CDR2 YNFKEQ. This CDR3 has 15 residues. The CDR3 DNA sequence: TGTGCCAGCAGCCAAAGACTAGCGGGGACTTATGAGCAGTTCTTC. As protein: CASSQRLAGTYEQFF.

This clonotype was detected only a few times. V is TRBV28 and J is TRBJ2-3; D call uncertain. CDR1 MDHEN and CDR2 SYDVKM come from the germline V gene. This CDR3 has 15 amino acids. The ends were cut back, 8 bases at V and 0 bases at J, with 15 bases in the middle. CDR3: CASSAMAASTDTQYF. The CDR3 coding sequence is TGTGCCAGCTCCGCAATGGCGGCTAGCACAGATACGCAGTATTTT. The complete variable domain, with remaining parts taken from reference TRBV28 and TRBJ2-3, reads DVKVTQSSRYLVKRTGEKVFLECVQDMDHENMFWYRQDPGLGLRLIYFSYDVKMKEKGDIPEGYSVSREKKERFSLILESASTNQTSMYLCASSAMAASTDTQYFGPGTRLTVL.

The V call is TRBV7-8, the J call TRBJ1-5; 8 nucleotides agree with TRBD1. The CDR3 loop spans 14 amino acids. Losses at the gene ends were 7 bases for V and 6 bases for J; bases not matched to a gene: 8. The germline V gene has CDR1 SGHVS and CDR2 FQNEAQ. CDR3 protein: CASNIQGAGQPQHF. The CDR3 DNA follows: TGTGCCAGCAACATTCAGGGGGCGGGTCAGCCCCAGCATTTT.